These 17 T cell receptor beta chains came from one sample sequenced in a study of blood T cell repertoires in COVID-19. Assay used: immunoSEQ multiplex PCR; TCRdb lists only in-frame clones, some missing. This sample has 150,000 or so clones, with approximately 85% found just once. The material sequenced was peripheral blood. The origin of the receptors is a man aged 55 to 70 with COVID-19, enrolled during active disease.

The chain uses TRBV11-3 and TRBJ2-7; 7 bases align to TRBD1. Trimming at V came to 4 bases and at J to 3 bases, leaving 6 bases not matched to a gene. Germline loops: CDR1 SGHNT, CDR2 YENEEA. The CDR3 is made up of 14 amino acids. The CDR3 sequence: CASSSTGQDYEQYF. CDR3 sequence (DNA): TGTGCCAGCAGCTCGACTGGACAGGACTACGAGCAGTACTTC. Using reference TRBV11-3 and TRBJ2-7 for the parts outside the CDR3, the full variable domain is EAGVVQSPRYKIIEKKQPVAFWCNPISGHNTLYWYLQNLGQGPELLIRYENEEAVDDSQLPKDRFSAERLKGVDSTLKIQPAELGDSAVYLCASSSTGQDYEQYFGPGTRLTVT.

This CDR3 reads CASSRTGGDGDTEAFF. CDR3 nucleotide sequence: TGTGCCAGCAGCCGGACAGGGGGCGATGGGGACACTGAAGCTTTCTTT. This chain uses TRBV11-1 with TRBJ1-1; 11 bases map to TRBD1. The length of the CDR3 is 16 residues. CDR1 and CDR2 from the germline V gene are SGHAT and FQDESV (reference sequence). J was trimmed by 3 bases and V by 5 bases; bases with no gene match: 8.

The chain couples TRBV18 to TRBJ2-2, with 7 bases aligning to TRBD1. Unmatched junction bases numbered 11, after V lost 5 bases and J lost 2 bases. Per the germline V gene, CDR1 is KGHSH and CDR2 is LQKENI. The CDR3 spans 17 residues. CDR3 sequence reads: CASSRNSAGGNTGELFF. In DNA, the CDR3 is TGTGCCAGCTCAAGGAACTCCGCAGGGGGAAACACCGGGGAGCTGTTTTTT. The complete variable domain, with remaining parts taken from reference TRBV18 and TRBJ2-2, reads NAGVMQNPRHLVRRRGQEARLRCSPMKGHSHVYWYRQLPEEGLKFMVYLQKENIIDESGMPKERFSAEFPKEGPSILRIQQVVRGDSAAYFCASSRNSAGGNTGELFFGEGSRLTVL.

The rearrangement links TRBV28 to TRBJ2-1; possibly TRBD2 for D (5 bases). The V end lost 5 bases, the J end lost 9 bases, and 11 bases lay between the germline ends. Germline loops: CDR1 MDHEN, CDR2 SYDVKM. The CDR3 consists of 12 residues. The CDR3 DNA reads as TGTGCCAGCAGTCTGAAGCGGAGTGAGCAGTTCTTC. As protein: CASSLKRSEQFF.

The chain has TRBV30 and TRBJ2-7; D is perhaps TRBD2 (6 bases). Germline V gene lookup returns CDR1 GTSNPN and CDR2 SVGIG (reference sequence). Trimming stripped 2 bases from V and 6 bases from J, with 17 bases between. The CDR3 contains 14 residues. The CDR3, as DNA: TGTGCCTGGAGTAGGTTAGCGGCTCTCTCCGAGCAGTACTTC. The encoded protein is CAWSRLAALSEQYF.

This clone was found a few times. The chain couples TRBV7-2 to TRBJ1-2, with TRBD1 matching 8 bases. The V gene's germline CDR1 is SGHTA and CDR2 FQGNSA. This CDR3 comprises 18 residues. The J segment lost 3 bases and the V segment lost 1 base, leaving 13 bases of the junction unmatched. CDR3 in amino acids: CASSLVGQGRTYDYGYTF. In nucleotides, the CDR3 is TGTGCCAGCAGCTTAGTCGGACAGGGTAGGACGTATGACTATGGCTACACCTTC.

The chain carries TRBV11-2 and TRBJ2-6; TRBD1 aligns across 10 bases. CDR3 length: 17 residues. Trimming removed 9 bases from V and 1 base from J; junction bases left unmatched: 9. Germline lookup yields CDR1 SGHAT and CDR2 FQNNGV. The CDR3 DNA is TGTGCCAGATATCCGGGACAGGGGAAATCTGGGGCCAACGTCCTGACTTTC. Amino acid sequence: CARYPGQGKSGANVLTF.

This sequence joins TRBV2 and TRBJ2-3; the D gene is possibly TRBD2 (5 bases). The CDR3 extends over 14 amino acids. V dropped 5 bases and J dropped 2 bases, with 11 bases sitting between them. In germline, CDR1 is SNHLY, CDR2 FYNNEI. This CDR3 reads CASSRAGVTDTQYF. CDR3 DNA: TGTGCCAGCAGTCGGGCGGGCGTCACAGATACGCAGTATTTT.

This clone was counted only a few times. This chain joins TRBV7-8 and TRBJ2-1, with D maybe TRBD2 (6 bases). Germline V gene sequence: CDR1 SGHVS, CDR2 FQNEAQ. This CDR3 has 14 amino acids. Deletions cut 5 bases from V and 6 bases from J, with 14 bases between. The CDR3 is CASSQRLVSNEQFF. In DNA form, the CDR3 reads TGTGCCAGCAGCCAAAGACTAGTCTCCAATGAGCAGTTCTTC.

The genes are TRBV7-9 and TRBJ2-1, with D perhaps matching TRBD2 (5 bases). The CDR3 is 13 residues long. CDR1 SEHNR and CDR2 FQNEAQ come from the germline V gene (reference sequence). V was cut by 6 bases and J by 6 bases, with 12 bases left in between. In nucleotides, the CDR3 is TGTGCCAGCAGACTGACTAACTCCAATGAGCAGTTCTTC. This encodes CASRLTNSNEQFF.

The genes are TRBV6-6 and TRBJ2-3; possible D gene TRBD2, 6 bases. CDR3 size: 16 residues. V lost 4 bases, J lost 4 bases, and 18 bases lay in between. Germline CDR1 reads MNHNY; CDR2 reads SVGAGI (reference sequence). The CDR3 coding sequence is TGTGCCAGCAGTTCTAACCTTGCGGGGCGCGCAGATACGCAGTATTTT. Residues: CASSSNLAGRADTQYF.

The chain employs TRBV10-3 and TRBJ2-1; TRBD2 matches 9 bases. This CDR3 region has 15 residues. CDR1 is ENHRY and CDR2 is SYGVKD in the germline V gene. J lost 0 bases, V lost 8 bases, and 5 bases had no gene match. CDR3 protein: CAIAAGGSSYNEQFF. As DNA, the CDR3 is TGTGCCATCGCGGCGGGAGGGAGCTCCTACAATGAGCAGTTCTTC.

The chain links TRBV4-1 to TRBJ1-1, with D perhaps TRBD1 (5 bases). From germline, CDR1 is MGHRA and CDR2 YSYEKL. The V end was cut by 3 bases, the J end by 5 bases, with 19 bases between. This CDR3 comprises 16 residues. The CDR3 DNA follows: TGCGCCAGCAGCCAGGGTCCCGGGCCGGGGGGGACTGAAGCTTTCTTT. Translating gives CASSQGPGPGGTEAFF.

The table lists this clone with a count of one. This sequence joins TRBV6-6 and TRBJ1-2; D is undetermined. The germline gives CDR1 MNHNY, CDR2 SVGAGI (reference sequence). The CDR3 extends over 14 amino acids. Trimming took 2 bases from V and 8 from J, leaving 15 bases between them. Here the CDR3 reads CASSYAWAAEGYTF. The CDR3 DNA follows: TGTGCCAGCAGTTACGCTTGGGCAGCGGAGGGCTACACCTTC.

The CDR3 DNA is TGTGCCAGCAGCCGAGATCGGGCGGGCTTCTACGAGCAGTACTTC. Translation gives CASSRDRAGFYEQYF. This chain joins TRBV5-6 and TRBJ2-7, with D possibly being TRBD2 (5 bases). Trimming left V 4 bases short and J 3 bases short, with 17 bases between. The length of the CDR3 is 15 residues. Per the germline V gene, CDR1 is SGHDT and CDR2 is YYEEEE.

This clone was detected once. The chain employs TRBV11-2 and TRBJ1-2, with D perhaps matching TRBD1 (5 bases). The CDR3 spans 15 residues. V was pared by 2 bases and J by 6 bases, with 16 bases between. The germline CDR1 and CDR2 sequences are SGHAT and FQNNGV. The CDR3 protein is CASSLRGELGDGYTF. CDR3 bases: TGTGCCAGCAGCTTACGGGGGGAGCTGGGGGATGGCTACACCTTC.

This clone was seen a handful of times. The chain joins TRBV24-1 to TRBJ2-5; 10 positions agree with TRBD1. V gave up 4 bases and J gave up 5 bases; unmatched junction bases: 6. Germline loops: CDR1 KGHDR, CDR2 SFDVKD. This CDR3 has 15 residues. This CDR3 is CATSERGTGVETQYF. In nucleotides, the CDR3 is TGTGCCACCAGTGAACGGGGGACAGGGGTCGAGACCCAGTACTTC.